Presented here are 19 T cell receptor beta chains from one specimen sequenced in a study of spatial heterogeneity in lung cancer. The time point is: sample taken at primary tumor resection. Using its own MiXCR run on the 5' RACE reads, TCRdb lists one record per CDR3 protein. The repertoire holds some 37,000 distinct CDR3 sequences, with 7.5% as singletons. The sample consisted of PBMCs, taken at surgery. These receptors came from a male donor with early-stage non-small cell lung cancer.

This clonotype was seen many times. The CDR3 nucleotides are TGTGCCAGCCAGGGAACAGGTCGGGGCAATGAGCAGTTCTTC. Amino acids: CASQGTGRGNEQFF. This chain links TRBV12-3 or TRBV12-4 with TRBJ2-1, with D possibly being TRBD1 or TRBD2 (5 bases each). With 8 bases removed from V and 6 bases from J, the gap between germline ends came to 17 bases. The CDR3 covers 14 residues.

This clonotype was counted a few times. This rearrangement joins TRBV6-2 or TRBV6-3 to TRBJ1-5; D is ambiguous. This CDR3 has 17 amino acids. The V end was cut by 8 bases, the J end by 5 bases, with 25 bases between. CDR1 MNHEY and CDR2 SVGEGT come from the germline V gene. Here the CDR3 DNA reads TGTGCCAGCCAAAAGCCGGGCTCAACTTATTCCGATCAGCCCCAGCATTTT. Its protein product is CASQKPGSTYSDQPQHF.

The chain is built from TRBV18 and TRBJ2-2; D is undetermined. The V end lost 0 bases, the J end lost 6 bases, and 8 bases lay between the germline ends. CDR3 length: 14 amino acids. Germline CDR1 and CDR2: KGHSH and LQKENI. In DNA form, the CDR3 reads TGTGCCAGCTCACCACCGTCAGTGGCCGGGGAGCTGTTTTTT. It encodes CASSPPSVAGELFF.

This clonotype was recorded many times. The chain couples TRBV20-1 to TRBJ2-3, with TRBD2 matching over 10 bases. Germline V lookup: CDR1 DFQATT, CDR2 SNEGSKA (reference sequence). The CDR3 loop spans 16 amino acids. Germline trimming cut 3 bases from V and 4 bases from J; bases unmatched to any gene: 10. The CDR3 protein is CSASTPLGLAPDTQYF. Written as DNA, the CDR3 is TGCAGTGCTAGTACCCCCCTGGGACTAGCGCCAGATACGCAGTATTTT.

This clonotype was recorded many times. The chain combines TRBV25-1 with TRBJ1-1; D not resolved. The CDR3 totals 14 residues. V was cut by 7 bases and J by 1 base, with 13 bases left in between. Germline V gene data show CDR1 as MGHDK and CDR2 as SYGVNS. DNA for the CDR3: TGTGCCAGCACCCAACTTTCGGAGAACACTGAAGCTTTCTTT. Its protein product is CASTQLSENTEAFF.

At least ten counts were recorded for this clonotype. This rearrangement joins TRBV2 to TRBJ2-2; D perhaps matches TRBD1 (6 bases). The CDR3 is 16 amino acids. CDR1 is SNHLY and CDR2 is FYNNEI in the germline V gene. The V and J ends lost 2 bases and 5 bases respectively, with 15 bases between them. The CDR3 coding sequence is TGTGCCAGCAGTGAAAGCTCAAGGGGGTTTACCGGGGAGCTGTTTTTT. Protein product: CASSESSRGFTGELFF.

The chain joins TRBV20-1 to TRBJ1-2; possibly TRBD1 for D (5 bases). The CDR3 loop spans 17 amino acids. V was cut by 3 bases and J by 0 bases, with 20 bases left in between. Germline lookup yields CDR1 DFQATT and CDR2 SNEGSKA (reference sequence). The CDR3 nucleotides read TGCAGTGCTAGGACCGGCCACGGTCAGGGTCCTAACTATGGCTACACCTTC. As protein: CSARTGHGQGPNYGYTF.

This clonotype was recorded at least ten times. In DNA, the CDR3 is TGTGCCAGCAGCCCTCGACAGCCCCTTAACTATGGCTACACCTTC. It encodes CASSPRQPLNYGYTF. The chain carries TRBV7-9 and TRBJ1-2, with D possibly matching TRBD1 (5 bases). Germline lookup yields CDR1 SEHNR and CDR2 FQNEAQ (reference sequence). The CDR3 consists of 15 residues. Trimming took off 5 bases at V and 1 base at J, with 14 bases between the two ends. Full variable domain (outside the CDR3, taken from reference TRBV7-9 and TRBJ1-2): DTGVSQNPRHKITKRGQNVTFRCDPISEHNRLYWYRQTLGQGPEFLTYFQNEAQLEKSRLLSDRFSAERPKGSFSTLEIQRTEQGDSAMYLCASSPRQPLNYGYTFGSGTRLTVV.

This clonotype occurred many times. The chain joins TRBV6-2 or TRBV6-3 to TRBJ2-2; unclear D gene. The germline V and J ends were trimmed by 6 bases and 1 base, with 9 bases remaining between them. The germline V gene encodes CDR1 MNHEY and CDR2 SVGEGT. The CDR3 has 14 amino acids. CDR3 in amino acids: CASRLGQNTGELFF. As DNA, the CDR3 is TGTGCCAGCAGACTGGGCCAGAACACCGGGGAGCTGTTTTTT.

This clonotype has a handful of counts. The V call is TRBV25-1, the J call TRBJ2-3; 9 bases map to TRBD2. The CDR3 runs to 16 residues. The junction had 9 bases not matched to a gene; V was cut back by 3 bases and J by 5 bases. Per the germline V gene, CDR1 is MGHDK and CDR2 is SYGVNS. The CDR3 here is CASSDTVLAGLDTQYF. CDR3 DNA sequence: TGTGCCAGCAGTGATACCGTACTAGCGGGTTTAGATACGCAGTATTTT.

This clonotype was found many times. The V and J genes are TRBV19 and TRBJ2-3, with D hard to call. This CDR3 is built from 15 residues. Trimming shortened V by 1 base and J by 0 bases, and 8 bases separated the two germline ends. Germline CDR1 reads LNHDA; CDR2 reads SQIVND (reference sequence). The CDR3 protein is CASSIVITSTDTQYF. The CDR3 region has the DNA TGTGCCAGTAGTATAGTTATAACTAGCACAGATACGCAGTATTTT. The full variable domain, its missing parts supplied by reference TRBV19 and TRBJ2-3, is DGGITQSPKYLFRKEGQNVTLSCEQNLNHDAMYWYRQDPGQGLRLIYYSQIVNDFQKGDIAEGYSVSREKKESFPLTVTSAQKNPTAFYLCASSIVITSTDTQYFGPGTRLTVL.

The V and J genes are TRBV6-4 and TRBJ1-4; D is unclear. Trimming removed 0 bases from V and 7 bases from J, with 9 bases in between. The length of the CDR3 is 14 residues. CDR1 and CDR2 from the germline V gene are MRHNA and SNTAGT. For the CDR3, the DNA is TGTGCCAGCAGTGACTCGATGGGTAGTGAAAAACTGTTTTTT. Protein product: CASSDSMGSEKLFF.

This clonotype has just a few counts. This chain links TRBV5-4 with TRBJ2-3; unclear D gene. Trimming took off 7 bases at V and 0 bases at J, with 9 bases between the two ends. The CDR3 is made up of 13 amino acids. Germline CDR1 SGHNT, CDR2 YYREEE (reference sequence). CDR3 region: CASGVASTDTQYF. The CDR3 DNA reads TGTGCCAGCGGGGTGGCTAGCACAGATACGCAGTATTTT.

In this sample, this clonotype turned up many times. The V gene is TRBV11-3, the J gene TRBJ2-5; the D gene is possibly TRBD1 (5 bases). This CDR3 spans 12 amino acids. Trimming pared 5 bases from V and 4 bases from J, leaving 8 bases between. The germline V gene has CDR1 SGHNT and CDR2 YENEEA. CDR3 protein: CASSPGSETQYF. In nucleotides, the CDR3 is TGTGCCAGCAGCCCAGGGTCAGAGACCCAGTACTTC.

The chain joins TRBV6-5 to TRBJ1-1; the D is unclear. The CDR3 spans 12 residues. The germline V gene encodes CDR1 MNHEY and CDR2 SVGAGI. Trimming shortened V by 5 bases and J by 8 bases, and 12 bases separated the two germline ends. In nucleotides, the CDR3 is TGTGCCAGCAGTAAAGAGAGAACCGAAGCTTTCTTT. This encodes CASSKERTEAFF.

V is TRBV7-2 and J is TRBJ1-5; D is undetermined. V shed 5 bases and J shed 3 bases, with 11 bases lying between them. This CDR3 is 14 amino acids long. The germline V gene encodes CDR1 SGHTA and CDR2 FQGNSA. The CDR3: CASSPLVFNQPQHF. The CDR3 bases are TGTGCCAGCAGCCCCTTGGTATTCAATCAGCCCCAGCATTTT.

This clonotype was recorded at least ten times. The CDR3 DNA is TGTGCCAGCAGCCAACAGGGCTCGGGAAACTATGGCTACACCTTC. As protein: CASSQQGSGNYGYTF. V gene TRBV11-3 combines with J gene TRBJ1-2, with D maybe TRBD1 (6 bases). The V and J ends lost 5 bases and 2 bases respectively, with 15 bases between them. Germline CDR1 reads SGHNT; CDR2 reads YENEEA. The CDR3 has 15 residues.

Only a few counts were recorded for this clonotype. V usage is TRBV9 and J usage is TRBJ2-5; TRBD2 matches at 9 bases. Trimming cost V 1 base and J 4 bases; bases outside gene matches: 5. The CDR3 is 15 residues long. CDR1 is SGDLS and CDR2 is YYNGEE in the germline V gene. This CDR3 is CASSVIAGVGETQYF. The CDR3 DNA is TGTGCCAGCAGCGTAATAGCGGGAGTCGGAGAGACCCAGTACTTC.

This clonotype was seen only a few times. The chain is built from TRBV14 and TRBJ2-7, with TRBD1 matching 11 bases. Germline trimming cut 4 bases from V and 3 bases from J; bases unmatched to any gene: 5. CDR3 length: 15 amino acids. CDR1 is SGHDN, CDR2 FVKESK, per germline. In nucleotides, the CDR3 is TGTGCCAGCAGCCCCCGGACAGGGGGCCGCTACGAGCAGTACTTC. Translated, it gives CASSPRTGGRYEQYF.